The rows below give T cell receptor beta chains drawn from one sample of a study of blood T cell repertoires in COVID-19. Here immunoSEQ multiplex PCR was the method, and the copy in TCRdb shows in-frame clones only, minus some. In the table there are around 350,000 clones, more than 85% of which are singletons. The sample comprised peripheral blood. These receptors originate from a human donor in a cohort sampled during active COVID-19. The CDR3 runs from the conserved cysteine through the conserved F or W. A D gene is named only where the DNA matches it firmly. Clone size is shown for a subset of rows, as once, few, many or a class of expanded clone.

>TRBV7-9|-|-|TRBJ2-1
CASSSTDVLSSSSYNEQFF
TGTGCCAGCAGCTCAACAGACGTCCTTTCCTCGAGCTCCTACAATGAGCAGTTCTTC
>TRBV5-6|-|-|TRBJ1-1
CASSLLGQNTEAFF
TGTGCCAGCAGCTTGCTCGGACAAAACACTGAAGCTTTCTTT
>TRBV19|-|-|TRBJ1-5
CASSIGGRSRNQPQHF
TGTGCCAGTAGTATCGGGGGTCGGTCCCGCAATCAGCCCCAGCATTTT
>TRBV7-2|-|TRBD2|TRBJ2-3
CASSLGTSQDTQYF
TGTGCCAGCAGCTTGGGGACTAGCCAAGATACGCAGTATTTT
>TRBV2|-|-|TRBJ2-3
CARAKGVITDTQYF
TGTGCCAGGGCCAAGGGGGTCATCACAGATACGCAGTATTTT
>TRBV5-5|-|TRBD2|TRBJ2-3
CASSLVVAGADTQYF
TGTGCCAGCAGCTTGGTAGTAGCGGGAGCTGATACGCAGTATTTT
>TRBV19|once|-|TRBJ2-3
CASSLTRTVSTDTQYF
TGTGCCAGTAGCTTGACCCGGACAGTGAGCACAGATACGCAGTATTTT
>TRBV7-2|-|-|TRBJ1-2
CASSPGKGRNYGYTF
TGTGCCAGCAGCCCGGGGAAGGGAAGGAACTATGGCTACACCTTC
>TRBV18|once|TRBD1|TRBJ1-5
CASSSDRDRGHGNQPQHF
TGTGCCAGCTCATCGGACCGGGACAGGGGGCACGGCAATCAGCCCCAGCATTTT
>TRBV11-3|-|-|TRBJ1-3
CASSSGGLGNTIYF
TGTGCCAGCAGCTCTGGAGGGCTGGGAAACACCATATATTTT
>TRBV5-1|-|-|TRBJ1-1
CASSTLPGHRNTEAFF
TGCGCCAGCAGCACCCTACCGGGACACAGAAACACTGAAGCTTTCTTT
>TRBV7-6|-|TRBD2|TRBJ2-5
CASSLGPGLSRQTQYF
TGTGCCAGCAGCTTAGGCCCGGGACTAAGTCGTCAGACCCAGTACTTC
>TRBV28|-|-|TRBJ1-5
CASSLQADGNQPQHF
TGTGCCAGCAGTTTGCAGGCAGATGGTAATCAGCCCCAGCATTTT
>TRBV10-1|-|-|TRBJ1-1
CASKNSNTEAFF
TGCGCCAGCAAAAACTCGAACACTGAAGCTTTCTTT
>TRBV21-1|-|-|TRBJ2-1
CASSKETPVPNQLAGEDNEQFF
TGTGCCAGCAGCAAAGAAACCCCTGTTCCTAACCAACTAGCGGGAGAGGACAATGAGCAGTTCTTC
>TRBV9|few|-|TRBJ1-1
CASSVQVNTEAFF
TGTGCCAGCAGCGTACAGGTGAACACTGAAGCTTTCTTT
>TRBV11-2|-|-|TRBJ1-5
CASSHYQPQHF
TGTGCCAGCAGCCATTATCAGCCCCAGCATTTT
>TRBV6-1|-|-|TRBJ2-2
CASSEGTRGVGELFF
TGTGCCAGCAGTGAAGGGACTAGGGGGGTCGGGGAGCTGTTTTTT
>TRBV10-3|-|TRBD1|TRBJ2-7
CAISARQGSYEQYF
TGTGCCATCAGCGCCCGACAGGGCTCCTACGAGCAGTACTTC
>TRBV2|-|TRBD1|TRBJ1-1
CASSDRGTGKDSEAFF
TGTGCCAGCAGTGATAGGGGGACAGGGAAAGACTCTGAAGCTTTCTTT
>TRBV6-5|-|-|TRBJ1-5
CATLPFDSINQPQHF
TGTGCCACCCTCCCCTTTGACTCGATAAATCAGCCCCAGCATTTT
>TRBV4-2|-|-|TRBJ2-3
CASSQGATLGEDTQYF
TGTGCCAGCAGCCAAGGGGCCACCCTCGGGGAAGATACGCAGTATTTT
>TRBV4-2|-|TRBD2|TRBJ2-4
CASSLPGGGRLKNIQYF
TGTGCCAGCAGCCTCCCCGGAGGCGGGAGGCTCAAAAACATTCAGTACTTC
>TRBV6-1|-|TRBD1|TRBJ1-5
CASSESPGQGFNQPQHF
TGTGCCAGCAGTGAATCCCCGGGACAGGGATTCAATCAGCCCCAGCATTTT
>TRBV19|-|TRBD1|TRBJ1-5
CASKTGGPQPQHF
TGTGCCAGTAAGACAGGGGGCCCTCAGCCCCAGCATTTT
>TRBV7-9|-|-|TRBJ1-4
CASSLGTENEKLFF
TGTGCCAGCAGCTTAGGGACAGAAAATGAAAAACTGTTTTTT
>TRBV13|-|TRBD1|TRBJ2-7
CASSLGGQGSYEQYF
TGTGCCAGCAGCTTAGGGGGACAGGGCTCCTACGAGCAGTACTTC
>TRBV10-1|-|-|TRBJ1-5
CASSEKGTQGNQPQHF
TGCGCCAGCAGTGAGAAGGGGACACAAGGCAATCAGCCCCAGCATTTT
>TRBV2|-|TRBD1|TRBJ1-2
CASSNRDRGDGDTF
TGTGCCAGCAGTAACCGGGACAGGGGGGACGGGGACACCTTC
>TRBV2|-|-|TRBJ1-2
CASSVRQNYGYTF
TGTGCCAGCAGTGTCCGACAGAACTATGGCTACACCTTC
>TRBV2|-|TRBD1|TRBJ1-6
CASSDRDRVDSPLHF
TGTGCCAGCAGTGATCGGGACAGGGTCGATTCACCCCTCCACTTT
>TRBV29-1|once|-|TRBJ2-1
CSVRPEADYNEQFF
TGCAGCGTTCGCCCTGAAGCGGATTACAATGAGCAGTTCTTC
>TRBV6-1|-|-|TRBJ1-5
CASSESLGGAYQPQHF
TGTGCCAGCAGTGAAAGCCTCGGGGGGGCTTATCAGCCCCAGCATTTT
>TRBV9|-|-|TRBJ1-6
CASSVVEGGNSPLHF
TGTGCCAGCAGCGTAGTCGAGGGCGGTAATTCACCCCTCCACTTT
>TRBV10-3|-|TRBD2|TRBJ2-1
CAISESLGGGVEQFF
TGTGCCATCAGTGAGTCTTTAGGTGGGGGGGTTGAGCAGTTCTTC
>TRBV7-3|many|-|TRBJ2-3
CASSFTGSTDTQYF
TGTGCCAGCAGCTTTACGGGAAGCACAGATACGCAGTATTTT
>TRBV5-1|-|-|TRBJ1-2
CASSLDTGYGYTF
TGCGCCAGCAGCTTGGATACCGGCTATGGCTACACCTTC
>TRBV25-1|-|TRBD1|TRBJ2-3
CASSHRQGTQGSTDTQYF
TGTGCCAGCAGTCACCGACAGGGTACGCAAGGGAGCACAGATACGCAGTATTTT
>TRBV28|-|-|TRBJ1-4
CASSPGMYYEKLFF
TGTGCCAGCAGCCCAGGGATGTACTATGAAAAACTGTTTTTT
>TRBV6-7|-|TRBD1|TRBJ2-2
CASSLGQGIHTGELFF
TGTGCCAGCAGCTTGGGACAGGGGATCCACACCGGGGAGCTGTTTTTT
>TRBV7-9|-|TRBD1|TRBJ2-1
CASKARDSPYNEQFF
TGTGCCAGCAAAGCCCGGGACAGCCCCTACAATGAGCAGTTCTTC
>TRBV14|-|TRBD1|TRBJ1-2
CASSQSTGTGGIGYTF
TGTGCCAGCAGCCAGTCAACCGGGACAGGGGGTATTGGCTACACCTTC
>TRBV5-1|once|TRBD1|TRBJ1-2
CASSWTGMDGYTF
TGCGCCAGCAGCTGGACAGGGATGGATGGCTACACCTTC
>TRBV6-9|-|TRBD2|TRBJ2-7
CATKGGSYEQYF
TGTGCCACTAAGGGAGGGTCCTACGAGCAGTACTTC
>TRBV20-1|-|TRBD1|TRBJ1-4
CSASLLPEGQGEKLFF
TGCAGTGCTAGTTTACTGCCCGAAGGACAGGGTGAAAAACTGTTTTTT
>TRBV18|-|TRBD1|TRBJ1-4
CASSTDRGTEKLFF
TGTGCCAGCTCCACCGACAGGGGTACGGAAAAACTGTTTTTT
>TRBV28|-|-|TRBJ2-5
CASISRYYGTQYF
TGTGCCAGCATCTCTCGCTATTATGGGACCCAGTACTTC
>TRBV7-9|-|-|TRBJ1-1
CASSPEVADREAFF
TGTGCCAGCAGCCCAGAGGTTGCTGATAGAGAAGCTTTCTTT
>TRBV9|-|-|TRBJ1-2
CASSGGRWGYTF
TGTGCCAGCAGCGGGGGGCGATGGGGCTACACCTTC
>TRBV12-3/TRBV12-4|-|TRBD2|TRBJ2-1
CASSRLALNEQFF
TGTGCCAGCAGTCGACTAGCCCTCAATGAGCAGTTCTTC
>TRBV2|-|TRBD1|TRBJ2-7
CASRDDRGPSSYEQYF
TGTGCCAGCAGAGACGACAGGGGACCTAGCTCCTACGAGCAGTACTTC
>TRBV7-9|-|-|TRBJ1-2
CASSPLEGYGYTF
TGTGCCAGCAGCCCTCTGGAGGGCTATGGCTACACCTTC
>TRBV3-1/TRBV3-2|-|TRBD1|TRBJ1-1
CASRRFGTGRVNTEAFF
TGTGCCAGCAGACGGTTCGGGACAGGGAGGGTGAACACTGAAGCTTTCTTT
>TRBV14|-|-|TRBJ2-1
CASSQIRGADEQFF
TGTGCCAGCAGCCAAATTCGGGGGGCCGACGAGCAGTTCTTC